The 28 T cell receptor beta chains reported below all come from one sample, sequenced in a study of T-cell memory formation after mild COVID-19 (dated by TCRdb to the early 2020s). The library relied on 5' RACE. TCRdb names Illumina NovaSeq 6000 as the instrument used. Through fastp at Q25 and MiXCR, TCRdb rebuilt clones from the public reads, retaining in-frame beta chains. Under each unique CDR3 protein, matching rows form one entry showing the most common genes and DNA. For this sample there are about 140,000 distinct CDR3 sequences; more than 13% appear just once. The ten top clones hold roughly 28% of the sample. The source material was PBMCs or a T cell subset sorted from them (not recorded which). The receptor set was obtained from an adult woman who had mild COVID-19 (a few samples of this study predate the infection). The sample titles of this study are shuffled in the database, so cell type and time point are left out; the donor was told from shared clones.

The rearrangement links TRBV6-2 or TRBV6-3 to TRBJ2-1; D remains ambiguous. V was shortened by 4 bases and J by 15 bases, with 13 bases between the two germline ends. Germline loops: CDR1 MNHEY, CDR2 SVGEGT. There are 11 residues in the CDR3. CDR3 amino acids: CASSSPGVRFF. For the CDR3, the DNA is TGTGCCAGCAGTTCGCCCGGAGTTCGGTTCTTC.

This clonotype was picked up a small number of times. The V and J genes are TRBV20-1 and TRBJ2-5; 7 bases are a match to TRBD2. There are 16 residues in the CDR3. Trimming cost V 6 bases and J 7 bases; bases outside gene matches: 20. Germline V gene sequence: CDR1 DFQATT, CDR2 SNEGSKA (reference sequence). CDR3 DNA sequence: TGCAGTGCCCCTCCACTTGGGGGAGGGTCGGGGGTGACCCAGTACTTC. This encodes CSAPPLGGGSGVTQYF.

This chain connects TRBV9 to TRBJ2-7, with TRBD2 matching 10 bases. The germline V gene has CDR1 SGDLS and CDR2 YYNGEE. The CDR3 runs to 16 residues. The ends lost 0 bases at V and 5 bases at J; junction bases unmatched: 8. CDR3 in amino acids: CASSVAIHGTSDEQYF. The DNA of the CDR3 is TGTGCCAGCAGCGTAGCTATCCACGGGACTAGCGACGAGCAGTACTTC.

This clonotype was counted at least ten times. The CDR3 sequence is CASTAGGRSTEAFF. The CDR3 nucleotides are TGCGCCAGCACCGCGGGTGGGCGGAGCACTGAAGCTTTCTTT. The chain uses TRBV5-1 and TRBJ1-1, with no clear D. Germline CDR1 is SGHRS and CDR2 is YFSETQ. V was cut by 6 bases and J by 4 bases, with 16 bases left in between. The length of the CDR3 is 14 residues. Complete variable domain (other parts from reference TRBV5-1 and TRBJ1-1): KAGVTQTPRYLIKTRGQQVTLSCSPISGHRSVSWYQQTPGQGLQFLFEYFSETQRNKGNFPGRFSGRQFSNSRSEMNVSTLELGDSALYLCASTAGGRSTEAFFGQGTRLTVV.

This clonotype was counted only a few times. The CDR3 coding sequence is TGTGCCAGCAACCCGGGGGGGGCGAGTCAGCCCCAGCATTTT. It specifies CASNPGGASQPQHF. The rearrangement uses TRBV12-3 or TRBV12-4 and TRBJ1-5; tentative D call: TRBD1 (6 bases). CDR3 length: 14 amino acids. Deletions cut 7 bases from V and 6 bases from J, with 16 bases between.

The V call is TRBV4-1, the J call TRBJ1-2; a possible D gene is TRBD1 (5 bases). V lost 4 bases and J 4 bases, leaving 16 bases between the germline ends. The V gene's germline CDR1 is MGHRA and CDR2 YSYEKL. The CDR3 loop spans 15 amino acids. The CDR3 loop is CASSLPPGTGYGYTF. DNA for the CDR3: TGCGCCAGCAGCCTACCTCCAGGGACCGGCTATGGCTACACCTTC.

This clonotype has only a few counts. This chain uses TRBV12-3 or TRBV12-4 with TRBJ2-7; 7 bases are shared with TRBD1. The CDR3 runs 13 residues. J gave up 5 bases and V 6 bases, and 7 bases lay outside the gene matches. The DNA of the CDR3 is TGTGCCAGCAGCCTTCTGGGACAGCACGAGCAGTACTTC. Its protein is CASSLLGQHEQYF.

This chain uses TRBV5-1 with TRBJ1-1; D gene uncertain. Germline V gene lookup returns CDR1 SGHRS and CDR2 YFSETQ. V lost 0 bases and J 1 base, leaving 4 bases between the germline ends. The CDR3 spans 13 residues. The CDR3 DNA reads TGCGCCAGCAGCTTGGCAGCGAACACTGAAGCTTTCTTT. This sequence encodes CASSLAANTEAFF.

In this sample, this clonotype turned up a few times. As DNA, the CDR3 is TGTGCCAGCAGCTTAAGGGCATCCATTCCCAATCAGCCCCAGCATTTT. Protein sequence: CASSLRASIPNQPQHF. The chain is built from TRBV7-6 and TRBJ1-5; D not resolved. Trimming took 2 bases from V and 3 from J, leaving 14 bases between them. The CDR3 runs 16 residues. Germline V CDR1 and CDR2: SGHVS, FNYEAQ.

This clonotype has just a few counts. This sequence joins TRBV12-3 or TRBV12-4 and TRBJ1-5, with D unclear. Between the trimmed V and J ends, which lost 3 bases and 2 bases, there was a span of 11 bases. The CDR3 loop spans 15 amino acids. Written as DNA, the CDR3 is TGTGCCAGCAGTTTCGGCGGGATGGGCAATCAGCCCCAGCATTTT. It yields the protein CASSFGGMGNQPQHF.

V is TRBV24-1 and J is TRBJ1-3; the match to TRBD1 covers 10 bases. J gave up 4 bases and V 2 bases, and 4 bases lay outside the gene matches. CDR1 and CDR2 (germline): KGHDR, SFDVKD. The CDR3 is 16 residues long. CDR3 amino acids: CATSDSRQGAGNTIYF. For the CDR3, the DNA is TGTGCCACCAGTGATTCGCGACAGGGGGCAGGAAACACCATATATTTT.

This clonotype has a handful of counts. The CDR3 DNA reads TGTGCCAGCAGCTTCCCAGGGGGCCCTGAAGCTTTCTTT. It specifies CASSFPGGPEAFF. The chain has TRBV7-9 and TRBJ1-1; 8 bases agree with TRBD1. CDR1 and CDR2 from the germline V gene are SEHNR and FQNEAQ (reference sequence). The V and J ends lost 3 bases and 6 bases, in that order; junction bases with no gene match: 3. CDR3 length equals 13 residues.

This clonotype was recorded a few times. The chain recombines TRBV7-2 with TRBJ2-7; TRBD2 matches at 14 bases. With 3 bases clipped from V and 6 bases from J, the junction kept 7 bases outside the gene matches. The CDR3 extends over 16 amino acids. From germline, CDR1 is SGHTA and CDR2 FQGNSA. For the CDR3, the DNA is TGTGCCAGCAGCTTTCGACTAGCGGGAGGGCCGGGCGAGCAGTACTTC. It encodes CASSFRLAGGPGEQYF. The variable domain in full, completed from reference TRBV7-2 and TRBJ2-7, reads GAGVSQSPSNKVTEKGKDVELRCDPISGHTALYWYRQSLGQGLEFLIYFQGNSAPDKSGLPSDRFSAERTGGSVSTLTIQRTQQEDSAVYLCASSFRLAGGPGEQYFGPGTRLTVT.

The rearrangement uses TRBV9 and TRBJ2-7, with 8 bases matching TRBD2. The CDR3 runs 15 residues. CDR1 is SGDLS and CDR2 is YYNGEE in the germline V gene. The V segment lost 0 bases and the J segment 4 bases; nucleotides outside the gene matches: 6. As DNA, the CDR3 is TGTGCCAGCAGCGTAGACGGGAGGGCTGGTTACGAGCAGTACTTC. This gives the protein CASSVDGRAGYEQYF. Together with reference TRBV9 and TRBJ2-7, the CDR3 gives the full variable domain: DSGVTQTPKHLITATGQRVTLRCSPRSGDLSVYWYQQSLDQGLQFLIQYYNGEERAKGNILERFSAQQFPDLHSELNLSSLELGDSALYFCASSVDGRAGYEQYFGPGTRLTVT.

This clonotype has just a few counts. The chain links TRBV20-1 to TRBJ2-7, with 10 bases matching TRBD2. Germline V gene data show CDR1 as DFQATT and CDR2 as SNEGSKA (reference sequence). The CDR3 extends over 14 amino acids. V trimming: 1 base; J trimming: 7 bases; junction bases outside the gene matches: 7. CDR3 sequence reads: CSARVLAGVGEQYF. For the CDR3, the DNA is TGCAGTGCTAGAGTGCTAGCGGGAGTAGGTGAGCAGTACTTC.

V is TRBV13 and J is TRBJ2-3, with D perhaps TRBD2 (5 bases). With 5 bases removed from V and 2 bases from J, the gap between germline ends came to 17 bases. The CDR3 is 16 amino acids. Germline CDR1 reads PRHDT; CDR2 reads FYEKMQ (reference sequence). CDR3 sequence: CASSPPRSGFTDTQYF. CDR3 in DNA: TGTGCCAGCAGCCCCCCTCGGTCGGGGTTCACAGATACGCAGTATTTT.

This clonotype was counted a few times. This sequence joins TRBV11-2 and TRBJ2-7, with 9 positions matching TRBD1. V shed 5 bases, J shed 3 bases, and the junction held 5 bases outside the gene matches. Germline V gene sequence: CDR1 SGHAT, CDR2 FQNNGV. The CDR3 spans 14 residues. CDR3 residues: CASSGTDRGYEQYF. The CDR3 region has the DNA TGTGCCAGCAGCGGTACGGACAGGGGCTACGAGCAGTACTTC.

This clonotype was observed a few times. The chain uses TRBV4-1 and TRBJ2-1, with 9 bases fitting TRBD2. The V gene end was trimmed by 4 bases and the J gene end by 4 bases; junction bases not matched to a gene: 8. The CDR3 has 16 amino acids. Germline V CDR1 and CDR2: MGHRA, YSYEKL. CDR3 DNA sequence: TGCGCCAGCAGCCCATACAGCGGGGGGCGGTACAATGAGCAGTTCTTC. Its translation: CASSPYSGGRYNEQFF.

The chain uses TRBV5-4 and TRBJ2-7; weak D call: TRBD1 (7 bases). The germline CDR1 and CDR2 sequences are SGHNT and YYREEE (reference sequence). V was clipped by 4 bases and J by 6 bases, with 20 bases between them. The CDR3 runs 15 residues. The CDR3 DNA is TGTGCCAGCAGCGGGGAGGCACAGGGGCGCGGCGAGCAGTACTTC. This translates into CASSGEAQGRGEQYF.

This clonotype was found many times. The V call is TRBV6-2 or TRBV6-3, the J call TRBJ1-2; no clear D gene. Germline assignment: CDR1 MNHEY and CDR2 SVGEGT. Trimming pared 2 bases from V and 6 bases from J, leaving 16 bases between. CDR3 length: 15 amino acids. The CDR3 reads CASSYPLDVWDGYTF. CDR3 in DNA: TGTGCCAGCAGTTACCCCCTCGACGTCTGGGATGGCTACACCTTC.

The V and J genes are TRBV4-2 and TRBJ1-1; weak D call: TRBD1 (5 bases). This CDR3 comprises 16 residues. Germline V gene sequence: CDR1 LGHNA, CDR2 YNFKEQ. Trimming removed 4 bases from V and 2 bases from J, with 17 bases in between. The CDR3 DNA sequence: TGTGCCAGCAGCCTGATCAGGGTACTGCTAAACACTGAAGCTTTCTTT. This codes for CASSLIRVLLNTEAFF.

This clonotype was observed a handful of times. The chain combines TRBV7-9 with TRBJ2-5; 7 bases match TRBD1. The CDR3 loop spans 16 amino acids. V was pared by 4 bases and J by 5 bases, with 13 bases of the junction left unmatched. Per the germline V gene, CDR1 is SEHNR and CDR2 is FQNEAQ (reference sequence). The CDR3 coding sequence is TGTGCCAGCAGCTCCGGGACAGTCAGCACGGGGGAGACCCAGTACTTC. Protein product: CASSSGTVSTGETQYF. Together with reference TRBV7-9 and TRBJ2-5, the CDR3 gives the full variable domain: DTGVSQNPRHKITKRGQNVTFRCDPISEHNRLYWYRQTLGQGPEFLTYFQNEAQLEKSRLLSDRFSAERPKGSFSTLEIQRTEQGDSAMYLCASSSGTVSTGETQYFGPGTRLLVL.

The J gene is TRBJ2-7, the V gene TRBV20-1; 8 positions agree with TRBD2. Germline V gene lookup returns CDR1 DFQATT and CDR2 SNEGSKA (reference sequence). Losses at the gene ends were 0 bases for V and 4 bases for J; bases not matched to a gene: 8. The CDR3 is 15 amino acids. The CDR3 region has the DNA TGCAGTGCTAGAGACCTAGCGGGTGCGACTTACGAGCAGTACTTC. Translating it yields CSARDLAGATYEQYF.

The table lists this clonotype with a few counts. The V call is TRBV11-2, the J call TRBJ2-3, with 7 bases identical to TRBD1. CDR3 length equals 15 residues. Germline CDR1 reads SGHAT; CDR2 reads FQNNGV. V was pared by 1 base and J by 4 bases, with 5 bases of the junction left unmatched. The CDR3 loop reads CASSLVTTGPDTQYF. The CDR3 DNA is TGTGCCAGCAGCTTAGTAACGACAGGGCCAGATACGCAGTATTTT.

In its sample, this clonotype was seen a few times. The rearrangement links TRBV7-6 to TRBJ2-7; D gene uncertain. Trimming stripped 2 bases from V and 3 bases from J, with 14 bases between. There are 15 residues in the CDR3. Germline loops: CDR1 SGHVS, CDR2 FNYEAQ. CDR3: CASSLRSDGNYEQYF. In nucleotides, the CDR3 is TGTGCCAGCAGCTTACGATCGGACGGTAACTACGAGCAGTACTTC.

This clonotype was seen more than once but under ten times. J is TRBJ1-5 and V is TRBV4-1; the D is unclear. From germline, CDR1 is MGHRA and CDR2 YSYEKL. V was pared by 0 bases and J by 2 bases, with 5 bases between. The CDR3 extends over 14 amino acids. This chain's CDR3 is CASSQDPGNQPQHF. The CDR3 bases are TGCGCCAGCAGCCAAGATCCCGGCAATCAGCCCCAGCATTTT.

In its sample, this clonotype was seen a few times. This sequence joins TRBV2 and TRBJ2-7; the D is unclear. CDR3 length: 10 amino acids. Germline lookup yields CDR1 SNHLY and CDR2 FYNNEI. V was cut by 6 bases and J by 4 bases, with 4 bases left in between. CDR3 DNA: TGTGCCAGCAGCTTTTACGAGCAGTACTTC. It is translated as CASSFYEQYF.

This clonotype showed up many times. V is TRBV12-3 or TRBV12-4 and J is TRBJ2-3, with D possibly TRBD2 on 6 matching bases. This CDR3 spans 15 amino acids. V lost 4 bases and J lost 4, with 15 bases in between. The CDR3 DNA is TGTGCCAGCAGTTCTTACGAACGACTAGCAGATACGCAGTATTTT. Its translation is CASSSYERLADTQYF.